Listed below are T cell receptor beta chains from one sample, sequenced in a study of vaccination effects on CD4 cells after COVID-19. Using immunoSEQ multiplex PCR, the repertoire was profiled, and TCRdb retains in-frame clones only, with some absent. The sample shows 55,000 to 70,000 clones, roughly 76% of them seen only once. No antigen is known for these receptors. Sample: CD4+ T cells from PBMCs cultured with HCoV-229E spike peptides, taken before COVID-19 vaccination. The receptors here all came from a human donor who received a COVID-19 vaccine. Both conserved end residues are part of each CDR3. The D gene is left open where the match is weak. Some rows mark clone size as missing; the rest say once, few, many or name a class of expanded clone.

V gene	D gene	clone size	J gene	CDR3 protein	CDR3 DNA
TRBV2	TRBD1	NA	TRBJ1-5	CASSYWGQGSQPQHF	TGTGCCAGCAGCTACTGGGGACAGGGGAGTCAGCCCCAGCATTTT
TRBV7-9	NA	NA	TRBJ1-6	CASSPQGGNSPLHF	TGTGCCAGCAGCCCACAGGGAGGGAATTCACCCCTCCACTTT
TRBV5-1	NA	once	TRBJ1-2	CASSFGRPSGYGYTF	TGCGCCAGCAGCTTTGGGAGGCCCTCGGGATATGGCTACACCTTC
TRBV14	NA	NA	TRBJ2-6	CASSQGGSGANVLTF	TGTGCCAGCAGCCAAGGGGGGTCTGGGGCCAACGTCCTGACTTTC
TRBV18	NA	few	TRBJ1-6	CASSPQEANSPLHF	TGTGCCAGCTCACCACAGGAGGCAAATTCACCCCTCCACTTT
TRBV4-1	NA	few	TRBJ1-6	CASSQARASSYNSPLHF	TGCGCCAGCAGCCAAGCCAGGGCGAGCTCCTATAATTCACCCCTCCACTTT
TRBV5-1	NA	NA	TRBJ2-2	CASSLGDGGELFF	TGCGCCAGCAGCTTGGGGGATGGCGGGGAGCTGTTTTTT
TRBV18	NA	once	TRBJ1-6	CASSLGRTADSPLHF	TGTGCCAGCTCACTAGGACGGACGGCGGATTCACCCCTCCACTTT
TRBV2	NA	few	TRBJ1-1	CASRYYMNTEAFF	TGTGCCAGCAGGTATTACATGAACACTGAAGCTTTCTTT
TRBV19	NA	NA	TRBJ2-3	CASSIFAAPTDTQYF	TGTGCCAGTAGTATTTTTGCGGCCCCCACAGATACGCAGTATTTT
TRBV5-1	NA	NA	TRBJ2-3	CASSSRGLADTQYF	TGCGCCAGCAGCTCACGGGGTTTGGCGGATACGCAGTATTTT
TRBV7-2	TRBD1	NA	TRBJ2-5	CASSLGPGQGRETQYF	TGTGCCAGCAGCTTAGGCCCGGGACAGGGGCGGGAGACCCAGTACTTC
TRBV10-3	TRBD1	NA	TRBJ1-1	CAISVSQGTLNTEAFF	TGTGCCATCAGTGTTTCACAGGGGACGTTGAACACTGAAGCTTTCTTT
TRBV29-1	NA	NA	TRBJ1-4	CSVSIINNEKLFF	TGCAGCGTCTCAATTATTAATAATGAAAAACTGTTTTTT
TRBV19	NA	NA	TRBJ2-5	CASRLTGEETQYF	TGTGCCAGTAGATTGACCGGGGAAGAGACCCAGTACTTC
TRBV4-1	TRBD1	NA	TRBJ2-2	CASSPVDRDTGELFF	TGCGCCAGCAGCCCTGTGGACAGGGACACCGGGGAGCTGTTTTTT
TRBV6-5	NA	NA	TRBJ1-6	CASNKQGSPLHF	TGTGCCAGCAATAAACAGGGATCACCCCTCCACTTT
TRBV21-1	NA	NA	TRBJ1-1	CASSGGRRTKCTEAFF	TGTGCCAGCAGCGGGGGGAGGAGGACTAAGTGCACTGAAGCTTTCTTT